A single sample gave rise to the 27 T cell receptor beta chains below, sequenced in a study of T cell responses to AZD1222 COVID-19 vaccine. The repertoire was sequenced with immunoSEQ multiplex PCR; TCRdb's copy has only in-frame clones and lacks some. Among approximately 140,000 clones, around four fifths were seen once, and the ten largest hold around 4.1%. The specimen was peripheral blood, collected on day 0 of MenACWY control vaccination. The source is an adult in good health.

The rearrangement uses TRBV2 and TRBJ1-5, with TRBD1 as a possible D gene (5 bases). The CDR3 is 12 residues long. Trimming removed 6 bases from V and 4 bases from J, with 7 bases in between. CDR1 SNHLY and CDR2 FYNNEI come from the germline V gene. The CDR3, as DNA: TGTGCCAGCAGAGCAGGGAATCAGCCCCAGCATTTT. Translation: CASRAGNQPQHF.

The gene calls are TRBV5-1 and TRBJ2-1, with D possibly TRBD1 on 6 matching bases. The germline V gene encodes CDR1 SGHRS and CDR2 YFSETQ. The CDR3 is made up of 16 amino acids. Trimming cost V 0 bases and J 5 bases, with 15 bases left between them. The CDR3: CASSLEGGQPHNEQFF. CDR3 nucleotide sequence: TGCGCCAGCAGCTTGGAAGGGGGACAACCCCACAATGAGCAGTTCTTC.

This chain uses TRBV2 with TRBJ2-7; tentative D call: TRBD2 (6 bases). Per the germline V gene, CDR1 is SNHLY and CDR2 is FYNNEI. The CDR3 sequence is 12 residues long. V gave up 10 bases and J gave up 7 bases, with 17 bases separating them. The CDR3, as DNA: TGTGCCATCCGCCGAGCTGCGGGGGAGCAGTACTTC. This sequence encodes CAIRRAAGEQYF.

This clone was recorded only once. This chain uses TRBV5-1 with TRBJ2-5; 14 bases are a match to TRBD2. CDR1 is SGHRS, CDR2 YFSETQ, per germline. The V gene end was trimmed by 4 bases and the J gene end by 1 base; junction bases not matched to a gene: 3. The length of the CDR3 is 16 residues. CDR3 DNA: TGCGCCAGCAGCCTCGGACTAGCGGGGGGCCAAGAGACCCAGTACTTC. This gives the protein CASSLGLAGGQETQYF.

The CDR3 DNA sequence: TGTGCCAGCAGTGCTACAGGGAGCATGAACACTGAAGCTTTCTTT. Protein product: CASSATGSMNTEAFF. This rearrangement joins TRBV6-4 to TRBJ1-1, with D possibly being TRBD1 (6 bases). Germline V CDR1 and CDR2: MRHNA, SNTAGT. This CDR3 region has 15 residues. V lost 4 bases to trimming and J lost 0 bases, with 12 bases between them.

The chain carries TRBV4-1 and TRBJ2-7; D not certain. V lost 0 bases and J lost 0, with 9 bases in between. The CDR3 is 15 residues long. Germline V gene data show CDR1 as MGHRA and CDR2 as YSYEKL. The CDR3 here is CASSQEKGNSYEQYF. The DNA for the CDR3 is TGCGCCAGCAGCCAAGAAAAAGGGAACTCCTACGAGCAGTACTTC.

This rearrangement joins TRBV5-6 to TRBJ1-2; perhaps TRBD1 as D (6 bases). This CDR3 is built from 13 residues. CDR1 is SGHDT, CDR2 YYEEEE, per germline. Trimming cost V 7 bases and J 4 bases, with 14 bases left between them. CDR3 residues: CASAVAGAYGYTF. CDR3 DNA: TGTGCCAGCGCGGTGGCAGGGGCCTATGGCTACACCTTC.

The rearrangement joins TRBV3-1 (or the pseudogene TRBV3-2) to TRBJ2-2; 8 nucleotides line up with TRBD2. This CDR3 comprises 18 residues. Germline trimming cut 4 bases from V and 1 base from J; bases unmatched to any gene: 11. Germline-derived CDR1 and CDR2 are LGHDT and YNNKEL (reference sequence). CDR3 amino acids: CASSPQWPSGGNTGELFF. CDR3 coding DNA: TGTGCCAGCAGCCCTCAGTGGCCCAGCGGGGGGAACACCGGGGAGCTGTTTTTT.

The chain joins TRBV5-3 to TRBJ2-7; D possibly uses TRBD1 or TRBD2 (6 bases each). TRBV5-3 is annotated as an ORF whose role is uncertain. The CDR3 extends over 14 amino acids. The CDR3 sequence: CAQTRRGENYEQYV. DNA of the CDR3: TGTGCTCAGACGAGAAGGGGGGAAAACTACGAGCAGTACGTC.

CDR3 protein: CASSLGRRPGYTF. Here the CDR3 DNA reads TGCGCCAGCAGCTTGGGGCGGAGACCAGGATACACCTTC. This chain uses TRBV5-1 with TRBJ1-2, with D uncertain. V lost 0 bases and J 11 bases, leaving 14 bases between the germline ends. This CDR3 comprises 13 residues. CDR1 is SGHRS, CDR2 YFSETQ, per germline.

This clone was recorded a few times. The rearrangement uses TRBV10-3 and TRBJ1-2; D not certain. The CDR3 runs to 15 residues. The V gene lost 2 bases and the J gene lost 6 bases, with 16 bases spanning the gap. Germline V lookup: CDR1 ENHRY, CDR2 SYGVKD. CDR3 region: CAISELAGILNGYTF. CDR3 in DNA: TGTGCCATCAGTGAGCTCGCGGGAATCTTAAATGGCTACACCTTC.

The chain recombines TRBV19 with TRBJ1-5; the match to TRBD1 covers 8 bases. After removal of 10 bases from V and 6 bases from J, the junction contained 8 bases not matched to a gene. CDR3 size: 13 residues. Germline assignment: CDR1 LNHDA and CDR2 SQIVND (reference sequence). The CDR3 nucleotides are TGTGCCACCATCGGACAGGGAAGTCAGCCCCAGCATTTT. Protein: CATIGQGSQPQHF.

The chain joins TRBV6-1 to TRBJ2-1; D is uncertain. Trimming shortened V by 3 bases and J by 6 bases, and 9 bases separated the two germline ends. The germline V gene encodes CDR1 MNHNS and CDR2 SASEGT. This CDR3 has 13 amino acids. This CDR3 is CASSDGYFNEQFF. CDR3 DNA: TGTGCCAGCAGTGACGGCTATTTCAATGAGCAGTTCTTC.

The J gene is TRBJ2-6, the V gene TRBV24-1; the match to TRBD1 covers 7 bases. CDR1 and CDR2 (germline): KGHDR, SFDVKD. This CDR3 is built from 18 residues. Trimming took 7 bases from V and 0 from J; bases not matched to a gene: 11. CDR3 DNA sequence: TGTGCCACCAGCCCGACAGGGTCTCCCTCCTCTGGGGCCAACGTCCTGACTTTC. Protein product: CATSPTGSPSSGANVLTF.

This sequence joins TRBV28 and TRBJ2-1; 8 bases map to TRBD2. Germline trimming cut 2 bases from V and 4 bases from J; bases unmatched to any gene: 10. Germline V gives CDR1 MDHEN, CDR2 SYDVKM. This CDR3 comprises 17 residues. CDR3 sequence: CASSLPLAGEIYNEQFF. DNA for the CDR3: TGTGCCAGCAGTTTACCGCTAGCGGGTGAGATTTACAATGAGCAGTTCTTC.

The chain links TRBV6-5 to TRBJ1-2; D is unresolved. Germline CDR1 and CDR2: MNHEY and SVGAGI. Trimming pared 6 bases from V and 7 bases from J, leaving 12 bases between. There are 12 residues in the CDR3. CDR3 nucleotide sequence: TGTGCCAGCAGGCCCGATTTGGGTGGCTACACCTTC. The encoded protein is CASRPDLGGYTF.

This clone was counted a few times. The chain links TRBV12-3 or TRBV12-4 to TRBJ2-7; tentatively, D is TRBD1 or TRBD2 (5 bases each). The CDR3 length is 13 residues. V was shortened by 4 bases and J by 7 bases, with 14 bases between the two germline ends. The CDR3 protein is CASSSGTWTEQYF. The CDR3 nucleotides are TGTGCCAGCAGTTCCGGGACCTGGACGGAGCAGTACTTC.

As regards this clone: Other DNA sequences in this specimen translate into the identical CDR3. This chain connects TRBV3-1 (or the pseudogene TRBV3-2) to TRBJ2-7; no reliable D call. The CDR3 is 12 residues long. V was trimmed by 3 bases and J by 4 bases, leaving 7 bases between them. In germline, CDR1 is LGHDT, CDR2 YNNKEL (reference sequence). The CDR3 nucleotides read TGTGCCAGCAGCCAGGGTGGGTACGAGCAGTACTTC. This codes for CASSQGGYEQYF.

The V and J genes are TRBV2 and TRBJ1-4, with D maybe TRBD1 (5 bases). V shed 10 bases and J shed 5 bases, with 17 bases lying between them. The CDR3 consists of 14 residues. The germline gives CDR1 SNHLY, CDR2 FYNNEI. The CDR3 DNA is TGTGCCACCCAAACAGGCCCCACAAATGAAAAACTGTTTTTT. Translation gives CATQTGPTNEKLFF.

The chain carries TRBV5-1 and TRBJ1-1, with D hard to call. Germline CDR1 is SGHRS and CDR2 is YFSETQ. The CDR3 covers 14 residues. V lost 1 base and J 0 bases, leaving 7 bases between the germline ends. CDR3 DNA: TGCGCCAGCAGCTTGTTCGCAGTGAACACTGAAGCTTTCTTT. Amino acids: CASSLFAVNTEAFF.

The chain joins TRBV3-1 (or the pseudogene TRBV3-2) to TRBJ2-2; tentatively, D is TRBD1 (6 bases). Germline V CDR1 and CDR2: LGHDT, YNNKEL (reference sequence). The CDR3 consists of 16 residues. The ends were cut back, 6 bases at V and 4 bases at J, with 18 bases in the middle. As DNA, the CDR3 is TGTGCCAGCAGACAGGGACCCCTCCGGGGCACCGGGGAGCTGTTTTTT. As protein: CASRQGPLRGTGELFF.

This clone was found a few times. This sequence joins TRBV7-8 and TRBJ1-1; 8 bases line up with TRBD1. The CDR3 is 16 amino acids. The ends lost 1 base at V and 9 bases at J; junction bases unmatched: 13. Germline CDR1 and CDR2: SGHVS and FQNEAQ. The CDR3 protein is CASSLEYGGQGEKAFF. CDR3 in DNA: TGTGCCAGCAGCTTAGAATATGGCGGACAGGGAGAGAAAGCTTTCTTT.

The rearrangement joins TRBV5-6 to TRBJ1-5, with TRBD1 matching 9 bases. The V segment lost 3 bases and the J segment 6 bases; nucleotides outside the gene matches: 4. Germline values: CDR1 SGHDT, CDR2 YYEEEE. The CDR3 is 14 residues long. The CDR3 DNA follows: TGTGCCAGCAGCTGGGGACAGGGTGGTCAGCCCCAGCATTTT. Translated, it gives CASSWGQGGQPQHF. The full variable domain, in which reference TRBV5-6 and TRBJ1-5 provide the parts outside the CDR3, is DAGVTQSPTHLIKTRGQQVTLRCSPKSGHDTVSWYQQALGQGPQFIFQYYEEEERQRGNFPDRFSGHQFPNYSSELNVNALLLGDSALYLCASSWGQGGQPQHFGDGTRLSIL.

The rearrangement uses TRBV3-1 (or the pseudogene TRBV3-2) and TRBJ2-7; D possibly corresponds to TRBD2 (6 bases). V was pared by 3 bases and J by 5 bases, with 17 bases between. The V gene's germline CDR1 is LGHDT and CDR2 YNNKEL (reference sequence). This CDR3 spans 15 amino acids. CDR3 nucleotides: TGTGCCAGCAGCCATACCGGGAGCGCTCCCAACGAGCAGTACTTC. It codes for CASSHTGSAPNEQYF.

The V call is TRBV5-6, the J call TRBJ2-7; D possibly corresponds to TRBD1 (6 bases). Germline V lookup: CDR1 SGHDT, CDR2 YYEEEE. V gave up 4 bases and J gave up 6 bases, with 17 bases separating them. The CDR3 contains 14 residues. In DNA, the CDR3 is TGTGCCAGCAGCCACTACAGGGCCCATGGCGAGCAGTACGTC. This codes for CASSHYRAHGEQYV.

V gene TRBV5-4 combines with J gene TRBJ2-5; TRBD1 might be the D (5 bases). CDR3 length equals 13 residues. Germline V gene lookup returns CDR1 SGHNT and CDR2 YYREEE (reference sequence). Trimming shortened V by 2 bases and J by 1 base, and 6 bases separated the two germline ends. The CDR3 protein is CASSLRGQETQYF. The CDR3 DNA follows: TGTGCCAGCAGCTTAAGGGGCCAAGAGACCCAGTACTTC.

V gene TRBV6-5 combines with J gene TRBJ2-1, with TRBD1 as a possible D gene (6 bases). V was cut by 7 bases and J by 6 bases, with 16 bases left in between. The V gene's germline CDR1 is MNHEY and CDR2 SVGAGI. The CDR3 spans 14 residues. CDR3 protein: CASTRQDPTNEQFF. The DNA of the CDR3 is TGTGCCAGCACTAGACAGGACCCGACCAATGAGCAGTTCTTC.